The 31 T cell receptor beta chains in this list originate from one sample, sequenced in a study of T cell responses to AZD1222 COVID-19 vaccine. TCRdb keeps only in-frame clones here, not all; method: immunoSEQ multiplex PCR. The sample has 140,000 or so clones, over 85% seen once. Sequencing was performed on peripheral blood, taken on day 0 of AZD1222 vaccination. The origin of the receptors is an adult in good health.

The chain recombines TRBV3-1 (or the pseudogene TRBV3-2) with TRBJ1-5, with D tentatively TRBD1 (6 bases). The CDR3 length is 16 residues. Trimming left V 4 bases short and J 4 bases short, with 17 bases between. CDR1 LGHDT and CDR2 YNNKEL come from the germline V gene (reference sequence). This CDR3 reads CASSPNGDTRNQPQHF. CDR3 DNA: TGTGCCAGCAGCCCCAATGGGGACACCCGTAATCAGCCCCAGCATTTT.

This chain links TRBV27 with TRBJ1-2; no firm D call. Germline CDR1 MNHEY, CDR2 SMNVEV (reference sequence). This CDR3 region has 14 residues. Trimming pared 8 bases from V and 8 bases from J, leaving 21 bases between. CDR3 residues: CASLPGPGHLGYTF. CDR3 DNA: TGTGCCAGCCTTCCCGGGCCTGGTCACTTAGGCTACACCTTC.

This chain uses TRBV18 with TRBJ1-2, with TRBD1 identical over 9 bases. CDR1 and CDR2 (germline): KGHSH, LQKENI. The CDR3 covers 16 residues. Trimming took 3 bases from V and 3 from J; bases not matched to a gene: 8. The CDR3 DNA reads TGTGCCAGCTCACCTAACAGGGGGCTCTCAGACTATGGCTACACCTTC. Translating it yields CASSPNRGLSDYGYTF.

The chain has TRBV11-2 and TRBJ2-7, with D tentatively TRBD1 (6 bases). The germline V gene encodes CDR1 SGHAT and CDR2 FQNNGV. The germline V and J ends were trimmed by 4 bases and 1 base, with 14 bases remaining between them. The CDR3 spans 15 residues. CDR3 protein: CASSSLQGLSYEQYF. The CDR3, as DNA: TGTGCCAGCAGCTCATTACAGGGATTGTCCTACGAGCAGTACTTC.

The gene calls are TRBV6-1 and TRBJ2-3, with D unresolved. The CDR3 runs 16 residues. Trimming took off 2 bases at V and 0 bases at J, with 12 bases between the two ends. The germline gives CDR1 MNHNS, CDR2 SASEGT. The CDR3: CASSERLDVSTDTQYF. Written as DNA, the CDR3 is TGTGCCAGCAGTGAAAGACTGGACGTCAGCACAGATACGCAGTATTTT.

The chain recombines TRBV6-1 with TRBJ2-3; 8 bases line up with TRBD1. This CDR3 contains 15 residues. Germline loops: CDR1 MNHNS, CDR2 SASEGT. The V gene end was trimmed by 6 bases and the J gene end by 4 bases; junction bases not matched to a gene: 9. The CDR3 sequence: CASSSRGRGADTQYF. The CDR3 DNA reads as TGTGCCAGCAGCTCCAGGGGGCGAGGGGCAGATACGCAGTATTTT.

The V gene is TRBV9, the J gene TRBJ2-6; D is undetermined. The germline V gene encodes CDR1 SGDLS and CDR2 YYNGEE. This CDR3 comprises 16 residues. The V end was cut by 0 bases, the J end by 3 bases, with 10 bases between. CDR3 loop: CASSVAHMGGANVLTF. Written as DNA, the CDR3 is TGTGCCAGCAGCGTAGCACATATGGGTGGGGCCAACGTCCTGACTTTC.

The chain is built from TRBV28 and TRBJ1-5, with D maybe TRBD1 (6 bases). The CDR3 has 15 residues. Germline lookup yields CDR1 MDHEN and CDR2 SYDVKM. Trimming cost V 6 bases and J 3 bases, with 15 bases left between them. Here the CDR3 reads CASRRYRVYNQPQHF. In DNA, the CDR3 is TGTGCCAGCAGGCGCTACAGGGTTTACAATCAGCCCCAGCATTTT.

For the CDR3, the DNA is TGCGCCAGCAGCTTGGCCCCAGCGGGAGAACCGGGAGATACGCAGTATTTT. This translates into CASSLAPAGEPGDTQYF. The chain links TRBV5-1 to TRBJ2-3, with 8 bases identical to TRBD2. Germline CDR1 is SGHRS and CDR2 is YFSETQ. The V gene end was trimmed by 0 bases and the J gene end by 5 bases; junction bases not matched to a gene: 11. The length of the CDR3 is 17 residues.

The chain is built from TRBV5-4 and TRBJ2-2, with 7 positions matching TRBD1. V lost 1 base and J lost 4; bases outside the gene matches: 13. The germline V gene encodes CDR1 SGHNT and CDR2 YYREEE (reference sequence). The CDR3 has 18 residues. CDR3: CASSLSPRGAGGTGELFF. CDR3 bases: TGTGCCAGCAGCTTGTCACCGCGAGGGGCAGGGGGCACCGGGGAGCTGTTTTTT.

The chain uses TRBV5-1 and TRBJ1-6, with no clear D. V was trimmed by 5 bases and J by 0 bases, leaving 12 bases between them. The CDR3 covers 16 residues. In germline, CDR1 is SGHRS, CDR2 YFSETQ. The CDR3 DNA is TGCGCCAGCAGACCGACATTAAGCTCCTATAATTCACCCCTCCACTTT. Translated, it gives CASRPTLSSYNSPLHF.

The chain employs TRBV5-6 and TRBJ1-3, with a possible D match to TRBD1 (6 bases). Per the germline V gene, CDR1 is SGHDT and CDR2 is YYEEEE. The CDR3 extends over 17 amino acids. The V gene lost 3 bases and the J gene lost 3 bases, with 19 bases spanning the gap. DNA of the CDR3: TGTGCCAGCAGCTCACCCCCCCGGGGGGCGTTTGGAAACACCATATATTTT. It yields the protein CASSSPPRGAFGNTIYF.

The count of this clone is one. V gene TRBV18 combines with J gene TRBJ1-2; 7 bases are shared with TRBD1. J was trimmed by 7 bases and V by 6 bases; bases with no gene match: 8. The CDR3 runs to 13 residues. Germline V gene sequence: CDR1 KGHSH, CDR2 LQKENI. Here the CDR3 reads CASSPTGSVGYTF. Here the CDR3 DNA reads TGTGCCAGCTCCCCGACAGGGTCCGTTGGCTACACCTTC.

The CDR3 here is CASSLEGNSEQFF. CDR3 bases: TGTGCCAGCAGCTTAGAAGGGAATAGTGAGCAGTTCTTC. The chain joins TRBV11-3 to TRBJ2-1; D not certain. Trimming left V 0 bases short and J 9 bases short, with 9 bases between. Germline V gene data show CDR1 as SGHNT and CDR2 as YENEEA. The CDR3 runs 13 residues.

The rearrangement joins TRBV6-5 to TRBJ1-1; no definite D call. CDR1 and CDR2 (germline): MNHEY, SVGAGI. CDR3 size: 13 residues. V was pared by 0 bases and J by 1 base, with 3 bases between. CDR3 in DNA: TGTGCCAGCAGTTACTCGGAGAACACTGAAGCTTTCTTT. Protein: CASSYSENTEAFF.

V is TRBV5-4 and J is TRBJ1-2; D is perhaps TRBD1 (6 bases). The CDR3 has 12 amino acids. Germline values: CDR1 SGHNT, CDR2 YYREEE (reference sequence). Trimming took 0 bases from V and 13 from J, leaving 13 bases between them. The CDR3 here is CASSLEDRDITF. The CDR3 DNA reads TGTGCCAGCAGCTTGGAGGACAGAGATATCACCTTC.

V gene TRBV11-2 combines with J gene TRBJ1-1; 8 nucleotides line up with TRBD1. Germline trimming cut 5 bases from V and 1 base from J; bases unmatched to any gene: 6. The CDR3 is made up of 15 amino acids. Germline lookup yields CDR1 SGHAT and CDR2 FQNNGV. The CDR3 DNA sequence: TGTGCCAGCAGCAGGTACGGACAGGGGAACACTGAAGCTTTCTTT. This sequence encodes CASSRYGQGNTEAFF.

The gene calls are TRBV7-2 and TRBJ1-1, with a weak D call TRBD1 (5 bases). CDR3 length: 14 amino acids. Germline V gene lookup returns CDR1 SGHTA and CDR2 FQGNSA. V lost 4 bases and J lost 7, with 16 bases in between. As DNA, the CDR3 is TGTGCCAGCAGCTCAGTACGGGGGATCGGTGAAGCTTTCTTT. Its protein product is CASSSVRGIGEAFF.

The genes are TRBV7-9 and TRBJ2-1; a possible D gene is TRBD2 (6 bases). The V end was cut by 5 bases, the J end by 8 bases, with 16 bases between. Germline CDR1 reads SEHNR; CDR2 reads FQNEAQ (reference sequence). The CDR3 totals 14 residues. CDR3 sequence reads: CASSARLGRDEQFF. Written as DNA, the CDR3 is TGTGCCAGCAGCGCCAGACTAGGTCGGGATGAGCAGTTCTTC.

The CDR3 loop reads CASSILGPSLNQPQHF. DNA of the CDR3: TGTGCCAGTAGTATCCTGGGGCCAAGCCTCAATCAGCCCCAGCATTTT. The gene calls are TRBV19 and TRBJ1-5; tentatively, D is TRBD1 (5 bases). Trimming removed 3 bases from V and 3 bases from J, with 15 bases in between. The CDR3 has 16 amino acids. Looked up from germline, CDR1 is LNHDA and CDR2 is SQIVND (reference sequence).

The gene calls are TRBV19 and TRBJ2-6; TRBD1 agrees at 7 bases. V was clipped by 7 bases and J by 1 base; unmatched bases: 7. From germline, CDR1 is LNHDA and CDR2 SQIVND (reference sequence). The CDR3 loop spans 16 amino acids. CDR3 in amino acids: CASTETGISGANVLTF. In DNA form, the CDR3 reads TGTGCCAGTACCGAGACAGGGATATCTGGGGCCAACGTCCTGACTTTC. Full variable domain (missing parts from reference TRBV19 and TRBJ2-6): DGGITQSPKYLFRKEGQNVTLSCEQNLNHDAMYWYRQDPGQGLRLIYYSQIVNDFQKGDIAEGYSVSREKKESFPLTVTSAQKNPTAFYLCASTETGISGANVLTFGAGSRLTVL.

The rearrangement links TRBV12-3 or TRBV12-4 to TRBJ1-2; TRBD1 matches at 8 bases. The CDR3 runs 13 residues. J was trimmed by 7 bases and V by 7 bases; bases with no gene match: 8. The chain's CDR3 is CASIQTGAGGYTF. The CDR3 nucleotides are TGTGCCAGCATTCAGACAGGGGCCGGTGGCTACACCTTC.

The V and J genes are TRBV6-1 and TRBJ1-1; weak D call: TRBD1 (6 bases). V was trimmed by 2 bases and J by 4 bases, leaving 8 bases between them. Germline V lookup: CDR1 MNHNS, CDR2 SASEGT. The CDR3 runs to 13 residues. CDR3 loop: CASSERGGTEAFF. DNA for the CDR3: TGTGCCAGCAGTGAAAGAGGGGGCACTGAAGCTTTCTTT.

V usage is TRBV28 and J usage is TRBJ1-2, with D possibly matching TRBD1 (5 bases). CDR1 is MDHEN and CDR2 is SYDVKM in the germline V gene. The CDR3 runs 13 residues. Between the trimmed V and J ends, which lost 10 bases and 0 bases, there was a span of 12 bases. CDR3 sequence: CATVVGANYGYTF. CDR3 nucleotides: TGTGCCACCGTCGTAGGGGCTAACTATGGCTACACCTTC.

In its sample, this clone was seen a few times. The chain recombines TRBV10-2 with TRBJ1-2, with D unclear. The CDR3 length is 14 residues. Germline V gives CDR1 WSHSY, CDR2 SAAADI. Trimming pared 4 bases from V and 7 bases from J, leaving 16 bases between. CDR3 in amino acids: CASSGGPTSRGYTF. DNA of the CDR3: TGCGCCAGCAGTGGTGGGCCGACGTCGCGTGGCTACACCTTC.

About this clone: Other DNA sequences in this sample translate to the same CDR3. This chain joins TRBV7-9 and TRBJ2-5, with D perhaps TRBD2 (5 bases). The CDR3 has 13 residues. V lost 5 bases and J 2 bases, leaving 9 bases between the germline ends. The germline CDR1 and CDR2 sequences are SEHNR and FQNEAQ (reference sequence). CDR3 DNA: TGTGCCAGCAGCCTTAGAGGGCAAGAGACCCAGTACTTC. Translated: CASSLRGQETQYF.

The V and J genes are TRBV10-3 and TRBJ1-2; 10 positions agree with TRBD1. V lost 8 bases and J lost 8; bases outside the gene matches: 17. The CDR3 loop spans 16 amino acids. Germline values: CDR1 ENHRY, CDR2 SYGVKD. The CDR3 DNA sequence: TGTGCCATCGCTTTTCCTCCCGACAGGGGGCAGGGAGGCTACACCTTC. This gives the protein CAIAFPPDRGQGGYTF.

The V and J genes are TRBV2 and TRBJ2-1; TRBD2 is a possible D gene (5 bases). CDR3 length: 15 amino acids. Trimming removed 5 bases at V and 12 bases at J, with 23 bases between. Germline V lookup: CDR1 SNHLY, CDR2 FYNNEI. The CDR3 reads CASSKLRNGILWQFF. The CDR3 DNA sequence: TGTGCCAGCAGTAAACTACGTAACGGGATCTTATGGCAGTTCTTC.

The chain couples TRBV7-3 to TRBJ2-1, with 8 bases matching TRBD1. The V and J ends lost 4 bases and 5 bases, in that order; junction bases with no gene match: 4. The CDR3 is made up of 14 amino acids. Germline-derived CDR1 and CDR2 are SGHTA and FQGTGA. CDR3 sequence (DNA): TGTGCCAGCAGCTCACCGACAGGGGACAATGAGCAGTTCTTC. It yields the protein CASSSPTGDNEQFF.

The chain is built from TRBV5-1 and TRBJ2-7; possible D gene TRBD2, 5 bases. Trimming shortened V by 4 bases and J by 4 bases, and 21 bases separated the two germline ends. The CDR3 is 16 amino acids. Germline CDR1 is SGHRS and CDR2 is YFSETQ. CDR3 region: CASSDPKGGFRYEQYF. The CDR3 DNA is TGCGCCAGCAGCGACCCTAAAGGCGGGTTTCGATACGAGCAGTACTTC.

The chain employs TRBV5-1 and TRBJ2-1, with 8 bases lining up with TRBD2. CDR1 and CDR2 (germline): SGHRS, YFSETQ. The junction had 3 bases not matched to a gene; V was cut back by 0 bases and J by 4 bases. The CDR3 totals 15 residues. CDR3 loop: CASSLERERYNEQFF. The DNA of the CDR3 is TGCGCCAGCAGCTTGGAGCGGGAGCGGTACAATGAGCAGTTCTTC. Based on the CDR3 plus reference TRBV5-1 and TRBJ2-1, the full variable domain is KAGVTQTPRYLIKTRGQQVTLSCSPISGHRSVSWYQQTPGQGLQFLFEYFSETQRNKGNFPGRFSGRQFSNSRSEMNVSTLELGDSALYLCASSLERERYNEQFFGPGTRLTVL.